One and the same sample provided the 5 T cell receptor beta chains below, sequenced in a study of naive and memory T cell subsets. The beta constant-region primer was an equimolar mix of two oligonucleotides covering TRBC1 and TRBC2. Four rounds of PCR amplified the ligated cDNA using nested alpha and beta constant-region primers plus SP2. TCRdb re-called the UMI-ligation and nested PCR reads with MiXCR, one entry per CDR3 protein. This sample has some 82,000 distinct CDR3 sequences; about 10% occur once, and the top ten carry 1.2%. Sequencing was carried out using naive CD8+ T cells from blood. Receptors originate from a human donor in good health.

In this sample, this clonotype turned up many times. The V and J genes are TRBV6-1 and TRBJ2-7; 8 bases align to TRBD1. V lost 0 bases to trimming and J lost 4 bases; unmatched junction nucleotides: 5. Looked up from germline, CDR1 is MNHNS and CDR2 is SASEGT. The CDR3 loop spans 15 amino acids. DNA of the CDR3: TGTGCCAGCAGTGAAGCGCAAGGACAGGGTTACGAGCAGTACTTC. It is translated as CASSEAQGQGYEQYF.

This clonotype has more than one count but fewer than ten. The rearrangement joins TRBV27 to TRBJ2-1; TRBD1 matches at 9 bases. Trimming at V came to 7 bases and at J to 0 bases, leaving 10 bases not matched to a gene. CDR3 length: 17 residues. CDR1 is MNHEY and CDR2 is SMNVEV in the germline V gene (reference sequence). The CDR3, as DNA: TGTGCCAGCACCTCCCGGGGGACAGGGACCTCCTACAATGAGCAGTTCTTC. Its protein product is CASTSRGTGTSYNEQFF.

A few counts support this clonotype. The chain employs TRBV28 and TRBJ2-3; D may correspond to TRBD1 or TRBD2 (5 bases each). The ends were cut back, 1 base at V and 5 bases at J, with 16 bases in the middle. CDR1 is MDHEN, CDR2 SYDVKM, per germline. The CDR3 loop spans 16 amino acids. CDR3 sequence: CASSLYLERGGDTQYF. The CDR3 DNA is TGTGCCAGCAGTTTATATCTCGAGAGGGGCGGAGATACGCAGTATTTT.

This clonotype was seen repeatedly, ten times or more. The rearrangement links TRBV5-6 to TRBJ2-7, with TRBD1 identical over 8 bases. Looked up from germline, CDR1 is SGHDT and CDR2 is YYEEEE. The CDR3 has 16 residues. Trimming took 3 bases from V and 3 from J; bases not matched to a gene: 11. The CDR3 DNA reads as TGTGCCAGCAGCTCTCCGCGGACAGGGTCTTACTACGAGCAGTACTTC. Protein sequence: CASSSPRTGSYYEQYF. Full variable domain (remainder filled in from reference TRBV5-6 and TRBJ2-7): DAGVTQSPTHLIKTRGQQVTLRCSPKSGHDTVSWYQQALGQGPQFIFQYYEEEERQRGNFPDRFSGHQFPNYSSELNVNALLLGDSALYLCASSSPRTGSYYEQYFGPGTRLTVT.

This clonotype showed up just once. A much bigger clone sits one base away, suggesting this may be a read error. The gene calls are TRBV4-3 and TRBJ2-7; 7 nucleotides agree with TRBD1. This CDR3 has 16 residues. Germline V gene lookup returns CDR1 LGHNA and CDR2 YSLEER. CDR3 region: CANSQGVGGASYEQYF. The CDR3 DNA follows: TGCGCCAACAGCCAAGGAGTAGGGGGCGCATCCTACGAGCAGTACTTC.